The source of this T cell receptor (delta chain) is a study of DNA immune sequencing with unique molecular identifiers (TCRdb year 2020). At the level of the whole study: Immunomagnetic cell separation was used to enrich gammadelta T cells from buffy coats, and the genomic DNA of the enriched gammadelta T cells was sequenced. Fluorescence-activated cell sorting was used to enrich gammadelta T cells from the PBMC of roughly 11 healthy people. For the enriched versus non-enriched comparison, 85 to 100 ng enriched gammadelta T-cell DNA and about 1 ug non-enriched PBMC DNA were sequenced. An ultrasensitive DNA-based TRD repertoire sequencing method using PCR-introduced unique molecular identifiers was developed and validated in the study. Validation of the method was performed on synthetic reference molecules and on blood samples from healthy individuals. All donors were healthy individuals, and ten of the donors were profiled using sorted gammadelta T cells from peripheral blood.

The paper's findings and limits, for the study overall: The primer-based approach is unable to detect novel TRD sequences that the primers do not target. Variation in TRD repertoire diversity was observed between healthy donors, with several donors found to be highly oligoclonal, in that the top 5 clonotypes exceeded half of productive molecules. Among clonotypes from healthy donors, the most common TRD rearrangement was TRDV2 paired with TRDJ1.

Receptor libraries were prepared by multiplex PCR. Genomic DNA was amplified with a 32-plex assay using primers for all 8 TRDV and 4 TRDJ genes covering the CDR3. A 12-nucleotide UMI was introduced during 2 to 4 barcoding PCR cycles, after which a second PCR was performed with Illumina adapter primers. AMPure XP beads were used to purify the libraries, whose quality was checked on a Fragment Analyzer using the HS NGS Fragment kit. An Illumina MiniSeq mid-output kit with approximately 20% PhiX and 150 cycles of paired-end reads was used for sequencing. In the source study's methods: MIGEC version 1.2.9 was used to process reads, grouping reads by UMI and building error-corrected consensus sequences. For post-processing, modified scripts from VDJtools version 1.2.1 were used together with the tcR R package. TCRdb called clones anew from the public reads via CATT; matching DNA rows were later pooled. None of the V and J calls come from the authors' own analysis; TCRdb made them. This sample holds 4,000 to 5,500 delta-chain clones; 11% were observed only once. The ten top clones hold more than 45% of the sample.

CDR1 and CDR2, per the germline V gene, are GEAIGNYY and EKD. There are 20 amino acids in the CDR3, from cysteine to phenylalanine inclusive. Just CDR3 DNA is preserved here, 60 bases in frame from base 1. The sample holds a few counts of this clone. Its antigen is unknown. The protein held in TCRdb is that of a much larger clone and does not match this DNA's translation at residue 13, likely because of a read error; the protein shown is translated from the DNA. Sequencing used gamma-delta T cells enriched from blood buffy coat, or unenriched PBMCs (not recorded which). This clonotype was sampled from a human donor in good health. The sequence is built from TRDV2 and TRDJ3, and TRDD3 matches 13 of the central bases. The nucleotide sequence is TGTGCCTGTGACAAAGTACTGGGGGATACGCGCTCCTTGGACACCCGACAGATGTTTTTC. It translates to CACDKVLGDTRSLDTRQMFF.